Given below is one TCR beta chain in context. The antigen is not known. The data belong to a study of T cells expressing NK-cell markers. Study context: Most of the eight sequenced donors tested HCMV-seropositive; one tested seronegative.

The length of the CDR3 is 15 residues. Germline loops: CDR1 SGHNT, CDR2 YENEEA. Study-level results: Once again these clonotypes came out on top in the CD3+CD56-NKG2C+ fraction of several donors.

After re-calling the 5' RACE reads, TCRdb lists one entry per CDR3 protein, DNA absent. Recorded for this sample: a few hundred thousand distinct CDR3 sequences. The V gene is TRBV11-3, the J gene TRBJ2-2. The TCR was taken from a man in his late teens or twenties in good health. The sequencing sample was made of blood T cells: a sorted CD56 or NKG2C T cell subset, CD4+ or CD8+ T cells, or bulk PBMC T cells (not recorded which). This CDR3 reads CASSSRDGNTGELFF.